The 24 T cell receptor beta chains presented below share a single source sample, sequenced in a study of early stage breast cancer tumors. The data were produced by immunoSEQ multiplex PCR, yet TCRdb's version contains in-frame clones alone and is incomplete. This sample has just over 70,000 clones, with approximately 80% found just once. Material: blood. Every receptor here comes from a person aged 55 to 75 with breast cancer.

The chain uses TRBV11-2 and TRBJ2-7; TRBD2 matches 8 bases. This CDR3 is 16 amino acids long. CDR1 and CDR2 (germline): SGHAT, FQNNGV. Trimming took 2 bases from V and 4 from J; bases not matched to a gene: 10. The CDR3 coding sequence is TGTGCCAGCAGCTTATGGGAGCGGGAGAGATCTTACGAGCAGTACTTC. Protein sequence: CASSLWERERSYEQYF.

The J gene is TRBJ2-7, the V gene TRBV7-3; no reliable D call. Germline V CDR1 and CDR2: SGHTA, FQGTGA. This CDR3 region has 13 residues. V was pared by 0 bases and J by 4 bases, with 7 bases between. CDR3 amino acids: CASSLTWGYEQYF. The CDR3 bases are TGTGCCAGCAGCTTAACCTGGGGATACGAGCAGTACTTC.

This clone was detected a few times. This rearrangement joins TRBV6-6 to TRBJ1-2; D remains unclear. Germline V gene sequence: CDR1 MNHNY, CDR2 SVGAGI (reference sequence). Trimming shortened V by 0 bases and J by 6 bases, and 8 bases separated the two germline ends. The CDR3 contains 13 residues. The CDR3 spells CASSYSGMDGYTF. In DNA, the CDR3 is TGTGCCAGCAGTTACTCGGGGATGGATGGCTACACCTTC.

This chain links TRBV5-4 with TRBJ2-1; TRBD2 aligns across 8 bases. V trimming: 4 bases; J trimming: 0 bases; junction bases outside the gene matches: 6. This CDR3 region has 16 residues. Germline CDR1 and CDR2: SGHNT and YYREEE (reference sequence). The CDR3 DNA is TGTGCCAGCAGCGGACCGGGACTAGACTCCTACAATGAGCAGTTCTTC. Translation gives CASSGPGLDSYNEQFF.

The genes are TRBV7-9 and TRBJ2-7, with 10 bases that match TRBD1. Germline trimming cut 3 bases from V and 0 bases from J; bases unmatched to any gene: 5. The CDR3 sequence is 16 residues long. CDR1 and CDR2 from the germline V gene are SEHNR and FQNEAQ (reference sequence). CDR3 loop: CASSFKGTGDSYEQYF. DNA for the CDR3: TGTGCCAGCAGCTTCAAAGGGACAGGGGACTCCTACGAGCAGTACTTC.

The J gene is TRBJ1-1, the V gene TRBV5-6; unclear D gene. Germline lookup yields CDR1 SGHDT and CDR2 YYEEEE. The V gene lost 0 bases and the J gene lost 1 base, with 7 bases spanning the gap. CDR3 size: 14 residues. The CDR3 loop is CASSLATWNTEAFF. CDR3 sequence (DNA): TGTGCCAGCAGCTTGGCTACCTGGAACACTGAAGCTTTCTTT.

This clone was detected a few times. This chain connects TRBV25-1 to TRBJ1-1, with D tentatively TRBD1 (6 bases). V was clipped by 6 bases and J by 5 bases, with 16 bases between them. The CDR3 totals 14 residues. Germline lookup yields CDR1 MGHDK and CDR2 SYGVNS. The CDR3, as DNA: TGTGCCAGCAGGGAACATAGGGGGGGAACTGAAGCTTTCTTT. Translating gives CASREHRGGTEAFF.

This chain joins TRBV18 and TRBJ2-4; 7 bases agree with TRBD1. Germline V gene sequence: CDR1 KGHSH, CDR2 LQKENI. Trimming at V came to 5 bases and at J to 1 base, leaving 14 bases not matched to a gene. The CDR3 totals 18 residues. As DNA, the CDR3 is TGTGCCAGCTCATCACAGGGGTTAGGGCTGATGGCCAAAAACATTCAGTACTTC. Its translation is CASSSQGLGLMAKNIQYF. Full variable domain (rest looked up from reference TRBV18 and TRBJ2-4): NAGVMQNPRHLVRRRGQEARLRCSPMKGHSHVYWYRQLPEEGLKFMVYLQKENIIDESGMPKERFSAEFPKEGPSILRIQQVVRGDSAAYFCASSSQGLGLMAKNIQYFGAGTRLSVL.

This sequence joins TRBV14 and TRBJ2-3; 10 nucleotides align to TRBD2. The V segment lost 0 bases and the J segment 1 base; nucleotides outside the gene matches: 7. The CDR3 contains 18 residues. Germline V gene lookup returns CDR1 SGHDN and CDR2 FVKESK. CDR3 coding DNA: TGTGCCAGCAGCCAAGAACTAGCGGGGTCCACTCGCACAGATACGCAGTATTTT. Its protein product is CASSQELAGSTRTDTQYF.

The gene calls are TRBV30 and TRBJ1-2; TRBD1 agrees at 11 bases. V dropped 3 bases and J dropped 4; count of bases not matched to a gene: 7. The CDR3 covers 15 residues. In germline, CDR1 is GTSNPN, CDR2 SVGIG (reference sequence). The CDR3 DNA sequence: TGTGCCTGGAGGTTACCGGGACAGGGGGGCTATGGCTACACCTTC. This codes for CAWRLPGQGGYGYTF. Based on the CDR3 plus reference TRBV30 and TRBJ1-2, the full variable domain is SQTIHQWPATLVQPVGSPLSLECTVEGTSNPNLYWYRQAAGRGLQLLFYSVGIGQISSEVPQNLSASRPQDRQFILSSKKLLLSDSGFYLCAWRLPGQGGYGYTFGSGTRLTVV.

This chain connects TRBV18 to TRBJ2-7; 9 bases are shared with TRBD1. V lost 6 bases and J lost 3; bases outside the gene matches: 12. The CDR3 is made up of 16 amino acids. Germline V gene data show CDR1 as KGHSH and CDR2 as LQKENI. The DNA of the CDR3 is TGTGCCAGCTCCCAGGAGACAGGGGGACGGGACTACGAGCAGTACTTC. Protein: CASSQETGGRDYEQYF.

The table lists this clone with a few counts. J is TRBJ1-6 and V is TRBV5-1; 8 bases line up with TRBD1. The CDR3 totals 16 residues. CDR1 is SGHRS, CDR2 YFSETQ, per germline. Trimming at V came to 4 bases and at J to 5 bases, leaving 8 bases not matched to a gene. This CDR3 is CASSPAPGQDNSPLHF. CDR3 nucleotides: TGCGCCAGCAGCCCTGCACCGGGACAGGATAATTCACCCCTCCACTTT. Based on the CDR3 plus reference TRBV5-1 and TRBJ1-6, the full variable domain is KAGVTQTPRYLIKTRGQQVTLSCSPISGHRSVSWYQQTPGQGLQFLFEYFSETQRNKGNFPGRFSGRQFSNSRSEMNVSTLELGDSALYLCASSPAPGQDNSPLHFGNGTRLTVT.

The V and J genes are TRBV7-6 and TRBJ2-7, with a weak D call TRBD2 (5 bases). V was shortened by 2 bases and J by 0 bases, with 11 bases between the two germline ends. CDR1 is SGHVS and CDR2 is FNYEAQ in the germline V gene. This CDR3 has 15 amino acids. For the CDR3, the DNA is TGTGCCAGCAGCTTAAGCGGAATGAGCTCCTACGAGCAGTACTTC. It translates to CASSLSGMSSYEQYF. Full variable domain (outside the CDR3, taken from reference TRBV7-6 and TRBJ2-7): GAGVSQSPRYKVTKRGQDVALRCDPISGHVSLYWYRQALGQGPEFLTYFNYEAQQDKSGLPNDRFSAERPEGSISTLTIQRTEQRDSAMYRCASSLSGMSSYEQYFGPGTRLTVT.

The chain couples TRBV11-2 to TRBJ2-3; 7 bases agree with TRBD1. V shed 4 bases and J 0 bases; nucleotides not matched to a gene: 13. The CDR3 is made up of 18 amino acids. CDR1 and CDR2 (germline): SGHAT, FQNNGV. The CDR3 DNA reads TGTGCCAGCAGCTCCTTACGGGGACAGCGTACTAGCACAGATACGCAGTATTTT. As protein: CASSSLRGQRTSTDTQYF.

V is TRBV6-4 and J is TRBJ2-7, with D possibly being TRBD1 or TRBD2 (5 bases each). The CDR3 has 16 amino acids. Trimming took 6 bases from V and 2 from J, leaving 20 bases between them. Germline CDR1 MRHNA, CDR2 SNTAGT. CDR3 nucleotide sequence: TGTGCCAGCAGCGAGACCTTCCGGGACGCGACCTACGAGCAGTACTTC. Its protein is CASSETFRDATYEQYF.

V and J are TRBV5-5 and TRBJ1-5; 9 bases agree with TRBD1. CDR1 and CDR2 from the germline V gene are SGHKS and YYEKEE (reference sequence). CDR3 length: 16 amino acids. With 0 bases clipped from V and 1 base from J, the junction kept 2 bases outside the gene matches. DNA for the CDR3: TGTGCCAGCAGCTTGGGGACAGGGGTGAGCAATCAGCCCCAGCATTTT. Translating gives CASSLGTGVSNQPQHF.

CDR3 in DNA: TGTGCCAGCAGACGGGAGTTACCCTATGGCTACACCTTC. As protein: CASRRELPYGYTF. The chain is built from TRBV2 and TRBJ1-2; unclear D gene. The CDR3 length is 13 residues. V was shortened by 6 bases and J by 4 bases, with 12 bases between the two germline ends. Germline assignment: CDR1 SNHLY and CDR2 FYNNEI.

This clone was recorded once. The chain links TRBV13 to TRBJ2-3; D possibly uses TRBD1 or TRBD2 (5 bases each). The ends were cut back, 1 base at V and 1 base at J, with 12 bases in the middle. Germline V gives CDR1 PRHDT, CDR2 FYEKMQ (reference sequence). This CDR3 is 16 amino acids long. For the CDR3, the DNA is TGTGCCAGCAGCTTAGTCCGGGGCTCGGGCACAGATACGCAGTATTTT. It translates to CASSLVRGSGTDTQYF.

The chain is built from TRBV29-1 and TRBJ2-7; 7 bases line up with TRBD2. The CDR3 contains 14 residues. V was pared by 4 bases and J by 6 bases, with 12 bases of the junction left unmatched. Looked up from germline, CDR1 is SQVTM and CDR2 is ANQGSEA. CDR3 nucleotides: TGCAGCGTTGGGGCCTTCAGGGAGGGGCTCGAGCAGTACTTC. Its translation is CSVGAFREGLEQYF.

The chain carries TRBV5-4 and TRBJ2-1, with 9 bases identical to TRBD1. V shed 2 bases and J 8 bases; nucleotides not matched to a gene: 8. The germline V gene encodes CDR1 SGHNT and CDR2 YYREEE (reference sequence). This CDR3 has 15 amino acids. This CDR3 is CASSLTGGALDEQFF. CDR3 bases: TGTGCCAGCAGCTTAACAGGGGGCGCTTTGGATGAGCAGTTCTTC.

The gene calls are TRBV6-1 and TRBJ1-2; D uncertain. V was shortened by 5 bases and J by 5 bases, with 12 bases between the two germline ends. The CDR3 sequence is 13 residues long. CDR1 and CDR2 from the germline V gene are MNHNS and SASEGT. In DNA, the CDR3 is TGTGCCAGCAGTCCGGGAACCACTTATGGCTACACCTTC. Protein: CASSPGTTYGYTF.

The J gene is TRBJ2-7, the V gene TRBV28, with TRBD1 identical over 9 bases. J gave up 0 bases and V 6 bases, and 9 bases lay outside the gene matches. The CDR3 is 16 residues long. Germline lookup yields CDR1 MDHEN and CDR2 SYDVKM. CDR3 protein: CASSPTWGQGSYEQYF. CDR3 bases: TGTGCCAGCAGCCCCACCTGGGGACAGGGCTCCTACGAGCAGTACTTC.

The V gene is TRBV6-6, the J gene TRBJ2-7; the D is unclear. The CDR3 extends over 12 amino acids. V lost 3 bases and J 2 bases, leaving 5 bases between the germline ends. CDR1 and CDR2 from the germline V gene are MNHNY and SVGAGI (reference sequence). CDR3 DNA: TGTGCCAGCAGTTATATCCCCTACGAGCAGTACTTC. It specifies CASSYIPYEQYF.

J is TRBJ2-7 and V is TRBV2; D may be TRBD1 (5 bases). Germline V CDR1 and CDR2: SNHLY, FYNNEI. The CDR3 has 12 residues. The V and J ends lost 7 bases and 2 bases respectively, with 9 bases between them. For the CDR3, the DNA is TGTGCCAGCAAGGCAGGGACCTACGAGCAGTACTTC. This encodes CASKAGTYEQYF.